A selection of T cell receptor beta chains follows, all from one sample in a study of beta chain features in type 1 diabetes. Clones were read by immunoSEQ multiplex PCR, and TCRdb kept only the in-frame ones, dropping some. Of hundreds of thousands of clones in the sample, over 12% were seen once. The material sequenced was naive CD4+ T cells from blood. The receptors stem from a man aged 18-30 years with type 1 diabetes. Each CDR3 is given with its conserved first and last residue. Part of the rows lack a size; the others show once, few, many or a class for expanded clones.

J,V,size,CDR3
TRBJ1-2,TRBV6-5,few,CASSYGRGPYGYTF
TRBJ1-2,TRBV4-2,.,CASSQDQGDGYGYTF
TRBJ2-3,TRBV30,few,CAWSVMRRTNPDTQYF
TRBJ2-7,TRBV25-1,.,CASRRDRPHYEQYF
TRBJ1-5,TRBV6-5,.,CASSYPRGDQPQHF
TRBJ2-7,TRBV14,few,CASSQMTGLAGDAEEQYF
TRBJ2-3,TRBV5-4,.,CASSLDRGSTDTQYF
TRBJ2-4,TRBV7-2,few,CASSPRQGAGKNIQYF
TRBJ2-1,TRBV23-1,.,CASSQIRDKTHNEQFF
TRBJ2-5,TRBV7-9,.,CASSLFETQYF
TRBJ1-5,TRBV18,few,CASSQGSNQPQHF
TRBJ1-5,TRBV18,few,CASSPPGPRNQPQHF
TRBJ2-5,TRBV14,.,CASSRSPSLAETQYF
TRBJ1-1,TRBV9,few,CASSFEAGIRGEAFF
TRBJ2-3,TRBV7-9,.,CASSYPGGRAPDTQYF
TRBJ2-5,TRBV7-7,.,CASSLGQQETQYF